This is a list of T cell receptor beta chains from one sample in a study of regulatory T cells in long-lasting Graves disease. TCRdb redid the calling of the multiplex PCR reads with MiXCR, one entry per CDR3 protein. This table holds 530,000 or so distinct CDR3 sequences, roughly 13% found once. In addition, the sample was reused for a study of T cells in Graves' hyperthyroidism and ophthalmopathy.

Material: peripheral blood mononuclear cells (PBMCs), obtained at new diagnosis, from a patient treated with antithyroid drugs. The receptors were sampled from a man aged 25 to 45 with Graves disease. Each CDR3 is given with its conserved first and last residue. A D gene is named only where the DNA matches it firmly. Expanded clones are given a class, and other clones once, few, many or no size at all.

j_call: TRBJ2-2
d_call: .
v_call: TRBV11-2
clone_size: many
cdr3_aa: CASSSGVFEAGELFF
cdr3_nt: TGTGCCAGCAGCTCGGGAGTTTTTGAGGCCGGGGAGCTGTTTTTT

j_call: TRBJ2-2
d_call: .
v_call: TRBV24-1
clone_size: many
cdr3_aa: CATSDPSFGGAGELFF
cdr3_nt: TGTGCCACCAGTGATCCTTCGTTTGGGGGAGCCGGGGAGCTGTTTTTT

j_call: TRBJ2-1
d_call: TRBD2
v_call: TRBV12-3/TRBV12-4
clone_size: many
cdr3_aa: CASTEERGPYNEQFF
cdr3_nt: TGTGCCAGCACAGAAGAGCGGGGACCCTACAATGAGCAGTTCTTC

j_call: TRBJ1-6
d_call: .
v_call: TRBV3-1
clone_size: many
cdr3_aa: CASSPRPGPDSPLHF
cdr3_nt: TGTGCCAGCAGCCCAAGGCCGGGACCCGATTCACCCCTCCACTTT

j_call: TRBJ2-6
d_call: .
v_call: TRBV20-1
clone_size: few
cdr3_aa: CSAREPFSGANVLTF
cdr3_nt: TGCAGTGCTAGAGAGCCTTTCTCTGGGGCCAACGTCCTGACTTTC

j_call: TRBJ2-1
d_call: TRBD2
v_call: TRBV24-1
clone_size: many
cdr3_aa: CATSDATSGSYNEQFF
cdr3_nt: TGTGCCACCAGTGATGCAACTAGCGGGAGTTACAATGAGCAGTTCTTC

j_call: TRBJ2-7
d_call: .
v_call: TRBV19
clone_size: .
cdr3_aa: CASSGASGSYEQYF
cdr3_nt: TGTGCCAGTTCAGGGGCCTCAGGGTCATACGAGCAGTACTTC

j_call: TRBJ2-3
d_call: .
v_call: TRBV19
clone_size: .
cdr3_aa: CASSYGLRTDTQYF
cdr3_nt: TGTGCCAGTAGTTACGGACTACGCACAGATACGCAGTATTTT

j_call: TRBJ2-3
d_call: .
v_call: TRBV30
clone_size: many
cdr3_aa: CAWSVLRAADTQYF
cdr3_nt: TGTGCCTGGAGCGTTCTAAGGGCCGCAGATACGCAGTATTTT

j_call: TRBJ2-7
d_call: TRBD2
v_call: TRBV10-3
clone_size: many
cdr3_aa: CAITPGGDYEQYF
cdr3_nt: TGTGCCATCACCCCGGGGGGTGACTACGAGCAGTACTTC

j_call: TRBJ2-7
d_call: .
v_call: TRBV5-5
clone_size: many
cdr3_aa: CASSLVQLPNAYEQYF
cdr3_nt: TGTGCCAGCAGCTTGGTCCAGCTACCGAATGCCTACGAGCAGTACTTC

j_call: TRBJ2-3
d_call: .
v_call: TRBV20-1
clone_size: .
cdr3_aa: CSARDPRGAADTQYF
cdr3_nt: TGCAGTGCTAGAGATCCGAGGGGAGCCGCAGATACGCAGTATTTT

j_call: TRBJ2-5
d_call: .
v_call: TRBV20-1
clone_size: few
cdr3_aa: CSARDGIAVQEAQYF
cdr3_nt: TGCAGTGCTAGAGATGGAATAGCGGTCCAAGAGGCCCAGTACTTC

j_call: TRBJ1-1
d_call: TRBD1
v_call: TRBV5-1
clone_size: many
cdr3_aa: CASSSTGGLSTEAFF
cdr3_nt: TGCGCCAGCAGCTCCACAGGGGGCCTGAGTACTGAAGCTTTCTTT

j_call: TRBJ1-1
d_call: .
v_call: TRBV29-1
clone_size: .
cdr3_aa: CSVDRVQDTEAFF
cdr3_nt: TGCAGCGTTGACCGGGTTCAGGACACTGAAGCTTTCTTT

j_call: TRBJ1-4
d_call: TRBD1
v_call: TRBV12-3/TRBV12-4
clone_size: many
cdr3_aa: CASSNDRGGLFF
cdr3_nt: TGTGCCAGCAGTAATGACAGGGGTGGACTGTTTTTT

j_call: TRBJ2-7
d_call: .
v_call: TRBV10-3
clone_size: few
cdr3_aa: CATWDGGYEQYF
cdr3_nt: TGTGCCACCTGGGACGGTGGGTACGAGCAGTACTTC

j_call: TRBJ2-1
d_call: TRBD2
v_call: TRBV7-2
clone_size: many
cdr3_aa: CASSFTGTSPNEQFF
cdr3_nt: TGTGCCAGCAGCTTTACCGGGACTAGCCCCAATGAGCAGTTCTTC

j_call: TRBJ1-5
d_call: TRBD1
v_call: TRBV4-1
clone_size: .
cdr3_aa: CASSTRPDRGLEGQPQHF
cdr3_nt: TGCGCCAGCAGCACGAGGCCGGACAGGGGTTTGGAGGGTCAGCCCCAGCATTTT

j_call: TRBJ2-5
d_call: TRBD2
v_call: TRBV12-3/TRBV12-4
clone_size: many
cdr3_aa: CASSLVWREGGETQYF
cdr3_nt: TGTGCCAGCAGTTTAGTGTGGCGGGAGGGAGGAGAGACCCAGTACTTC

j_call: TRBJ1-2
d_call: .
v_call: TRBV28
clone_size: many
cdr3_aa: CASSSPGGFNYGYTF
cdr3_nt: TGTGCCAGCAGTTCCCCCGGGGGTTTTAACTATGGCTACACCTTC

j_call: TRBJ2-5
d_call: .
v_call: TRBV24-1
clone_size: many
cdr3_aa: CATSDRVGWGGETQYF
cdr3_nt: TGTGCCACCAGTGATCGCGTCGGTTGGGGTGGGGAGACCCAGTACTTC

j_call: TRBJ2-1
d_call: .
v_call: TRBV18
clone_size: many
cdr3_aa: CASTRGNEQFF
cdr3_nt: TGTGCCAGCACCCGGGGGAATGAGCAGTTCTTC

j_call: TRBJ1-6
d_call: .
v_call: TRBV3-1
clone_size: .
cdr3_aa: CASSQVSGANSPLHF
cdr3_nt: TGTGCCAGCAGCCAAGTTTCTGGAGCTAATTCACCCCTCCACTTT

j_call: TRBJ2-7
d_call: .
v_call: TRBV12-3/TRBV12-4
clone_size: few
cdr3_aa: CASSQTPAYEQYF
cdr3_nt: TGTGCCAGCAGCCAGACACCCGCCTACGAGCAGTACTTC

j_call: TRBJ2-3
d_call: TRBD2
v_call: TRBV24-1
clone_size: few
cdr3_aa: CATSDSGGVTDTQYF
cdr3_nt: TGTGCCACCAGTGATTCCGGGGGGGTCACAGATACGCAGTATTTT

j_call: TRBJ2-2
d_call: .
v_call: TRBV11-2
clone_size: .
cdr3_aa: CASRPRRGNTGELFF
cdr3_nt: TGTGCCAGCAGACCCAGGCGAGGGAACACCGGGGAGCTGTTTTTT

j_call: TRBJ2-5
d_call: .
v_call: TRBV6-2/TRBV6-3
clone_size: few
cdr3_aa: CASLSGTQYF
cdr3_nt: TGTGCCAGCTTGAGCGGGACCCAGTACTTC

j_call: TRBJ1-1
d_call: .
v_call: TRBV19
clone_size: few
cdr3_aa: CASSIGGVRTEAFF
cdr3_nt: TGTGCCAGTAGTATCGGGGGAGTTCGAACTGAAGCTTTCTTT

j_call: TRBJ2-5
d_call: .
v_call: TRBV7-8
clone_size: many
cdr3_aa: CASRRSWYQETQYF
cdr3_nt: TGTGCCAGCAGGAGATCATGGTACCAAGAGACCCAGTACTTC

j_call: TRBJ2-3
d_call: TRBD2
v_call: TRBV7-9
clone_size: many
cdr3_aa: CASSLAYTSGSNTDTQYF
cdr3_nt: TGTGCCAGCAGCTTAGCGTACACTAGCGGGAGTAACACAGATACGCAGTATTTT

j_call: TRBJ1-1
d_call: .
v_call: TRBV20-1
clone_size: few
cdr3_aa: CSARTRGTEAFF
cdr3_nt: TGCAGTGCCAGAACCCGGGGAACTGAAGCTTTCTTT

j_call: TRBJ1-2
d_call: TRBD1
v_call: TRBV19
clone_size: .
cdr3_aa: CASKATGQGLGGYTF
cdr3_nt: TGTGCCAGTAAAGCAACTGGACAGGGTTTGGGTGGCTACACCTTC

j_call: TRBJ2-1
d_call: .
v_call: TRBV6-5
clone_size: many
cdr3_aa: CASGLGLGAYNEQFF
cdr3_nt: TGTGCCAGCGGTTTAGGCTTAGGAGCCTACAATGAGCAGTTCTTC

j_call: TRBJ2-7
d_call: TRBD2
v_call: TRBV3-1
clone_size: few
cdr3_aa: CASSRRLAGAPGEQYF
cdr3_nt: TGTGCCAGCAGCCGGAGACTAGCGGGAGCCCCCGGCGAGCAGTACTTC

j_call: TRBJ2-1
d_call: .
v_call: TRBV20-1
clone_size: many
cdr3_aa: CSADRLSGYNEQFF
cdr3_nt: TGCAGTGCCGACAGGCTTAGCGGCTACAATGAGCAGTTCTTC

j_call: TRBJ2-5
d_call: .
v_call: TRBV18
clone_size: many
cdr3_aa: CASSPGQKGETQYF
cdr3_nt: TGTGCCAGCTCACCAGGCCAGAAGGGAGAGACCCAGTACTTC

j_call: TRBJ2-7
d_call: TRBD2
v_call: TRBV27
clone_size: many
cdr3_aa: CASSLSSGVYYEQYF
cdr3_nt: TGTGCCAGCAGTTTGTCTAGCGGGGTCTACTACGAGCAGTACTTC